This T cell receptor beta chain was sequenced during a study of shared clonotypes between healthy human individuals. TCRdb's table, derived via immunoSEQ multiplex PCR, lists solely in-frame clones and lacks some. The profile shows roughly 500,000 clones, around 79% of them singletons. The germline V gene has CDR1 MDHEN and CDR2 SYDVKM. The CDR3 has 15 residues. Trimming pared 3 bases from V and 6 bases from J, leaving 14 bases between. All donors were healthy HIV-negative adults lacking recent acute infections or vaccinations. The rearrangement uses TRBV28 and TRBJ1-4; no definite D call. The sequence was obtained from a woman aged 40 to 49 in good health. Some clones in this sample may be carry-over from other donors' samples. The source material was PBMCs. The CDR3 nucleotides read TGTGCCAGCAGTTTCCAGTCGGGGTTACATGAAAAACTGTTTTTT. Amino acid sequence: CASSFQSGLHEKLFF.